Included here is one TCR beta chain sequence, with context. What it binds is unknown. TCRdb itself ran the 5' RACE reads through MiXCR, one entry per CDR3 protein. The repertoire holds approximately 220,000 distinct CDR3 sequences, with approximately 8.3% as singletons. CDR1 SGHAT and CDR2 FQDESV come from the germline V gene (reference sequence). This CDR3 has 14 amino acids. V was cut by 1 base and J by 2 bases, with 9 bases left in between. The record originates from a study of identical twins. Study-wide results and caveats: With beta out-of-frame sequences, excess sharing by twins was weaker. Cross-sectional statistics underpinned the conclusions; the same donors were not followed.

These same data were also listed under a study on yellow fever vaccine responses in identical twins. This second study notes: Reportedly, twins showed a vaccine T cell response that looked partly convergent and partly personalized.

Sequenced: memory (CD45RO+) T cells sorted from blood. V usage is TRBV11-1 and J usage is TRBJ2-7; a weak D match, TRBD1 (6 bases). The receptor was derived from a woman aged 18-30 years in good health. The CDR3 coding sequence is TGTGCCAGCAGCTTAGTCCGACAGGCCTACGAGCAGTACTTC. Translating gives CASSLVRQAYEQYF.